The following is a TCR beta chain sequence with its context. Its antigen specificity is not known. One base away there is no much larger clone; base qualities are not given. V is shortened by 5 bases, J by 3 bases, and the region joining them spans 10 bases. The germline V gene gives CDR1 as SGHTA and CDR2 as FQGNSA. The CDR3 sequence holds 14 residues, the cysteine and phenylalanine included. Of the read, only the CDR3 DNA is kept; its 42 bases are in frame from base 1. TCRbeta CDR3 regions were amplified from genomic DNA using the immunoSEQ Assay, a bias-controlled multiplex PCR. The study's processing was this. Nucleated cell counts per sample were estimated from amplification of reference gene primers within the assay. To quantify the absolute abundance of each unique TCRbeta CDR3 rearrangement, sequence reads were collapsed and filtered. Productive Simpson clonality was computed per sample as the square root of Simpson's diversity index over productive rearrangements. TCRdb retrieved this table from immuneACCESS and kept in-frame rearrangements only. Not all clones are present; in checked studies, unresolved V genes account for under half, and no reason is known for the remainder. D and trimming come from the DNA, and the V and J calls and clone size come from that table. Within this sample are about 130,000 clones, with roughly 87% of them counted one time only. The ten largest clonotypes hold 18% of the sample.

These data originate in a study of blood T cell repertoires in COVID-19 (dated by TCRdb to the early 2020s). General notes on the study: The collaborator samples originated in the United States, Italy and Spain and spanned the acute and convalescent phases of COVID-19. The prospective study material was composed of cDNA or gDNA derived from T cells, B-cell-depleted T cells, or PBMCs. Deeply sampled blood TCRbeta repertoires from subjects exposed to, actively infected with, or recovered from COVID-19 were included in the dataset. The repertoires were released in a freely available public database meant as a resource for research on the immune response to SARS-CoV-2. The samples were drawn from two sources: the first 160 participants of the ongoing ImmuneRACE study, and 1,200 or so subjects contributed by 6 global collaborators. The sample metadata nearly always contained a de-identified subject ID, COVID-19 status, age in years and sex. Where HLA class I and class II types were available, the types were taken from metadata supplied by the sample provider, not from assay-based typing. Findings and caveats that apply to the study as a whole: Clinical and demographic metadata were provided uncurated, with the amount varying by source and participant.

Participants in the prospective study were enrolled through a virtual design, were aged roughly 18 to 90 years, and lived in roughly 24 United States geographic areas. To assign participants to cohorts, the prospective study relied on clinical history that participants themselves reported in a screening survey and a study questionnaire. Recovered participants in ImmuneRACE Cohort 3 were defined as having two consecutive negative NP/OP PCR tests, clearance from a healthcare professional, or resolution of symptoms. In the prospective study, whole blood, serum and a nasopharyngeal or oropharyngeal swab were collected from each participant by mobile phlebotomists. Participants in the prospective study had the option to provide additional blood draws and questionnaires over a roughly two-month period. Before DNA extraction, prospective study blood samples were shipped either frozen or at room temperature.

The receptor's source is a man aged 25-45 years who had recovered from COVID-19. The sample comprised PBMCs or T cells enriched from blood (not recorded which). The rearrangement combines TRBV7-2 with TRBJ2-2; matching of 6 bases hints at TRBD2 as the D gene. The encoded CDR3 is CASSPGGDTGELFF. The DNA sequence follows: TGTGCCAGCAGCCCCGGCGGGGACACCGGGGAGCTGTTTTTT.